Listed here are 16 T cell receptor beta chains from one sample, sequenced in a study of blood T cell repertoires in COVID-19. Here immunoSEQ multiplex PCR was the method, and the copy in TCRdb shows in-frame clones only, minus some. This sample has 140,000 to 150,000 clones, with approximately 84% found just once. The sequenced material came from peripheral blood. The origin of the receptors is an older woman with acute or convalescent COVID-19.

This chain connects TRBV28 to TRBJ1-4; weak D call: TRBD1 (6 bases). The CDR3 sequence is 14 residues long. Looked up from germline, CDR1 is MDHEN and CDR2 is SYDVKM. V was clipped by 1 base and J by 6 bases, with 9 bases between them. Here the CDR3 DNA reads TGTGCCAGCAGTTTATCAGGGGTTCATGAAAAACTGTTTTTT. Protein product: CASSLSGVHEKLFF. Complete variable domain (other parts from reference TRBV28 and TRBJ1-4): DVKVTQSSRYLVKRTGEKVFLECVQDMDHENMFWYRQDPGLGLRLIYFSYDVKMKEKGDIPEGYSVSREKKERFSLILESASTNQTSMYLCASSLSGVHEKLFFGSGTQLSVL.

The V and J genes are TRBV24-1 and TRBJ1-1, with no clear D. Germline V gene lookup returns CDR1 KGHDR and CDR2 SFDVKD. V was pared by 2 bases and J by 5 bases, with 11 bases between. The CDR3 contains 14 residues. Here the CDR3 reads CATSDSQRVTEAFF. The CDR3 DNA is TGTGCCACCAGTGATTCGCAGAGGGTGACTGAAGCTTTCTTT.

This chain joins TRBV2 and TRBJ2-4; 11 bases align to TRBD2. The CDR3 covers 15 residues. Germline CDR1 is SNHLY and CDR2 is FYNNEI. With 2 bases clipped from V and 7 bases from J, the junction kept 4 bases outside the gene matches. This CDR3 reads CASSELASGRNIQYF. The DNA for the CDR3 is TGTGCCAGCAGTGAACTGGCTAGCGGGAGGAACATTCAGTACTTC.

CDR3 sequence: CASRPRGGQETQYF. The CDR3 DNA sequence: TGTGCCAGTAGGCCCCGGGGTGGGCAAGAGACCCAGTACTTC. The rearrangement links TRBV19 to TRBJ2-5; TRBD2 might be the D (5 bases). The V and J ends lost 6 bases and 2 bases respectively, with 13 bases between them. Germline lookup yields CDR1 LNHDA and CDR2 SQIVND (reference sequence). This CDR3 has 14 amino acids.

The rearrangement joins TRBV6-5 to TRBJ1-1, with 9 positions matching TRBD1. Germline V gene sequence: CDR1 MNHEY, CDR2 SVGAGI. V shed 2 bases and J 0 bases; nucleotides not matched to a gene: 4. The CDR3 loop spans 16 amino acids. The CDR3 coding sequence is TGTGCCAGCAGTTACGGGACAGGGCTCATGAACACTGAAGCTTTCTTT. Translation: CASSYGTGLMNTEAFF.

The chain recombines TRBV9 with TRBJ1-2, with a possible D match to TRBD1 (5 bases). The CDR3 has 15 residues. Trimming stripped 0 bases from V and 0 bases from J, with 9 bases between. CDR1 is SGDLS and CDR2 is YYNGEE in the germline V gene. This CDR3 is CASSVAGGANYGYTF. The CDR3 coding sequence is TGTGCCAGCAGCGTAGCTGGAGGGGCTAACTATGGCTACACCTTC.

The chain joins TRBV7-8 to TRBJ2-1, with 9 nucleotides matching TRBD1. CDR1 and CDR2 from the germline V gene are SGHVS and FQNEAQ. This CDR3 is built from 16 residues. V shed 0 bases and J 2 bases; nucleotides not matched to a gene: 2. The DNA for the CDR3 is TGTGCCAGCAGCTTAGCGACAGGGGGACCCTACAATGAGCAGTTCTTC. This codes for CASSLATGGPYNEQFF.

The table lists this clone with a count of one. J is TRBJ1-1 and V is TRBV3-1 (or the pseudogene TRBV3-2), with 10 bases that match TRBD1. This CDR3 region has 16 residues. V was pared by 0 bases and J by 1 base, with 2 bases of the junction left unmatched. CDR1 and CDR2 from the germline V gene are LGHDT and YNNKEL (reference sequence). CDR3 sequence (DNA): TGTGCCAGCAGCCAAGAAAGGGACAGGGGGAACACTGAAGCTTTCTTT. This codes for CASSQERDRGNTEAFF.

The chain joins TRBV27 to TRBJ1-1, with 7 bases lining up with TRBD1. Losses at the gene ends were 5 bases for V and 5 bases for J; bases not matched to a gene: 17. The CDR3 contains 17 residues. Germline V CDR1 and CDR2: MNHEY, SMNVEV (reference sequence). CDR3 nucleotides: TGTGCCAGCAGTGACCACATCTGGACAGGTGGGGGAACTGAAGCTTTCTTT. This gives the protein CASSDHIWTGGGTEAFF.

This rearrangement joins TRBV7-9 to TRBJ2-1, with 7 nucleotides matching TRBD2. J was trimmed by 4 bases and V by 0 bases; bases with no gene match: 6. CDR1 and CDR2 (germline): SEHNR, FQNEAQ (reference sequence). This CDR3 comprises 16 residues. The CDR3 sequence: CASSLALGGGYNEQFF. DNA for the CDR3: TGTGCCAGCAGCTTAGCGCTGGGCGGGGGATACAATGAGCAGTTCTTC.

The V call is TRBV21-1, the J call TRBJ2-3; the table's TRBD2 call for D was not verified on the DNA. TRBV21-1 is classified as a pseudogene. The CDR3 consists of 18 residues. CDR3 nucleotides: TGTGCCAGCAGCAAAGAATCTCGTATTGTGGGAGGGCTATATACGCAGTATTTT. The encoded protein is CASSKESRIVGGLYTQYF.

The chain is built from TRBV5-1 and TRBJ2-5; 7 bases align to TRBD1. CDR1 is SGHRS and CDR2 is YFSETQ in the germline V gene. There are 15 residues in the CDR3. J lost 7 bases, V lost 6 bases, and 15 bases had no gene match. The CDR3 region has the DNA TGCGCCAGCAAAGAACAGGGGATTGGCCTCGGGACCCAGTACTTC. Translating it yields CASKEQGIGLGTQYF.

CDR3 protein: CSVENFLNEQFF. The CDR3 nucleotides are TGCAGCGTTGAAAACTTTCTGAATGAGCAGTTCTTC. This chain uses TRBV29-1 with TRBJ2-1; D gene ambiguous. Trimming stripped 2 bases from V and 7 bases from J, with 9 bases between. Germline V gives CDR1 SQVTM, CDR2 ANQGSEA. The CDR3 is 12 residues long.

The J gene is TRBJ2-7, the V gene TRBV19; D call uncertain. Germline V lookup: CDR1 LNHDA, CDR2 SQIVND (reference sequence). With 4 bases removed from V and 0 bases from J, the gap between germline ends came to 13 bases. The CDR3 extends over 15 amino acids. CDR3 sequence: CASSRRGFYSYEQYF. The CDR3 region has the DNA TGTGCCAGTAGTAGGAGAGGATTCTACTCCTACGAGCAGTACTTC.

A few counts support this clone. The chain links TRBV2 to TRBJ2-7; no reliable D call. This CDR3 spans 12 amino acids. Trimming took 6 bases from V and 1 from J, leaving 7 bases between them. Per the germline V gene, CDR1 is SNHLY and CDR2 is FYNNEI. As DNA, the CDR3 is TGTGCCAGCAGGGCACGATCCTACGAGCAGTACTTC. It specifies CASRARSYEQYF.

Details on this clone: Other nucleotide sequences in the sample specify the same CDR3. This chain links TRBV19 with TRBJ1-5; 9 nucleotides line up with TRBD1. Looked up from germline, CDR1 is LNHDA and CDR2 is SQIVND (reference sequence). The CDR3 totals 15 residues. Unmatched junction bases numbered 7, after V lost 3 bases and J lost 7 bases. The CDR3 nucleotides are TGTGCCAGTAGTATCGGAGGAGGACAGGGGCAGCCCCAGCATTTT. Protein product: CASSIGGGQGQPQHF.